This T cell receptor beta chain derives from a study of T cell changes during pregnancy in multiple sclerosis (dated by TCRdb to the late 2010s). For the study in its entirety: The study looked at changes in the T cell repertoire across pregnancy in women with multiple sclerosis.

Turning to this clone: Which antigen it targets is not known. It has no much larger one-base neighbor in the sample; base qualities were not kept.

The library was built by means of the immunoSEQ multiplex PCR assay. Imported from immuneACCESS, the table was reduced by TCRdb to in-frame sequences with V and J called. These copies leave out some clones; in studies compared against another copy, an unresolved V gene accounts for under half, and the cause of the remainder is not known. Across this sample there are approximately 84,000 clones, with approximately 94% seen only once. The ten largest clonotypes hold 2.5% of the sample. Relative to germline, V is missing 7 bases and J is missing 3 bases, with 3 bases of the junction outside any gene match. The germline V gene (reference sequence) yields MNHEY for CDR1 and SMNVEV for CDR2. The CDR3 covers 13 residues, taking in both the cysteine and the phenylalanine. Only CDR3 DNA is held: 39 bases, read in frame from base 1.

This material consisted of peripheral blood, taken in the third trimester of pregnancy. The chain is encoded by TRBV27 joined to TRBJ2-7, and 10 bases in between align with TRBD1. This clonotype was sampled from a female donor with multiple sclerosis, enrolled in a pregnancy study. The DNA sequence reads TGTGCCAGCACGGGACAGGGGCTCTACGAGCAGTACTTC. Translated, this is CASTGQGLYEQYF.